The 6 T cell receptor beta chains listed next were all sequenced from one sample in a study of vaccination and CD4 T cells after COVID-19. What these receptors recognize is not known. The Oncomine TCR Beta short-read assay sequenced DNA from cultured CD4+ T cells. TCRdb re-derived calls from the PCR reads in MiXCR, one entry per CDR3 protein. This sample has 3,500 to 5,000 distinct CDR3 sequences; over 20% occur once, and the top ten carry around 59%. Specified treatment: approximately nine-day PBMC culture with coronavirus spike peptide pools or control peptides (ViraFEST assay). Sequenced material: CD4+ T cells from blood, cultured in vitro, taken after SARS-CoV-2 vaccination. All receptors derive from a human donor who had recovered from COVID-19.

This rearrangement joins TRBV30 to TRBJ2-7; D gene ambiguous. CDR1 GTSNPN and CDR2 SVGIG come from the germline V gene (reference sequence). The CDR3 covers 11 residues. V was pared by 1 base and J by 0 bases, with 1 base between. CDR3 in DNA: TGTGCCTGGAGTGGCTCCTACGAGCAGTACTTC. Amino acids: CAWSGSYEQYF.

By share of the sample, this clonotype is medium-sized. The chain is built from TRBV7-2 and TRBJ1-1; D is uncertain. In germline, CDR1 is SGHTA, CDR2 FQGNSA. This CDR3 spans 11 amino acids. Trimming removed 3 bases at V and 11 bases at J, with 10 bases between. The CDR3 nucleotides are TGTGCCAGCAGCTTTTGGGATGACGCTTTCTTT. Translating it yields CASSFWDDAFF. Full variable domain (remainder filled in from reference TRBV7-2 and TRBJ1-1): GAGVSQSPSNKVTEKGKDVELRCDPISGHTALYWYRQSLGQGLEFLIYFQGNSAPDKSGLPSDRFSAERTGGSVSTLTIQRTQQEDSAVYLCASSFWDDAFFGQGTRLTVV.

This clonotype appeared a few times. The chain uses TRBV7-3 and TRBJ1-1; D gene uncertain. Germline V gives CDR1 SGHTA, CDR2 FQGTGA. Trimming took off 3 bases at V and 0 bases at J, with 5 bases between the two ends. The CDR3 consists of 13 residues. This CDR3 is CASSFTLNTEAFF. The CDR3 DNA sequence: TGTGCCAGCAGCTTCACATTGAACACTGAAGCTTTCTTT. Full variable domain (outside the CDR3, taken from reference TRBV7-3 and TRBJ1-1): GAGVSQTPSNKVTEKGKYVELRCDPISGHTALYWYRQSLGQGPEFLIYFQGTGAADDSGLPNDRFFAVRPEGSVSTLKIQRTERGDSAVYLCASSFTLNTEAFFGQGTRLTVV.

The chain uses TRBV4-1 and TRBJ2-2, with D perhaps assigned TRBD1 or TRBD2 (6 bases each). The ends were cut back, 4 bases at V and 1 base at J, with 10 bases in the middle. The CDR3 runs 15 residues. Germline V gene sequence: CDR1 MGHRA, CDR2 YSYEKL. The CDR3 sequence is CASSRRGQNTGELFF. The CDR3 nucleotides read TGCGCCAGCAGCCGGCGGGGACAGAACACCGGGGAGCTGTTTTTT.

A few counts support this clonotype. This chain joins TRBV4-1 and TRBJ2-7; D call uncertain. Trimming pared 0 bases from V and 3 bases from J, leaving 9 bases between. CDR1 and CDR2 from the germline V gene are MGHRA and YSYEKL. The CDR3 extends over 14 amino acids. CDR3 amino acids: CASSQESTIYEQYF. In DNA form, the CDR3 reads TGCGCCAGCAGCCAAGAGTCTACAATCTACGAGCAGTACTTC.

Judged by abundance, this clonotype is medium-sized. This rearrangement joins TRBV20-1 to TRBJ2-2; 8 bases map to TRBD2. V shed 5 bases, J shed 1 base, and the junction held 6 bases outside the gene matches. Looked up from germline, CDR1 is DFQATT and CDR2 is SNEGSKA (reference sequence). This CDR3 comprises 15 residues. CDR3 in amino acids: CSADSGGQNTGELFF. Here the CDR3 DNA reads TGCAGTGCTGACAGCGGGGGCCAGAACACCGGGGAGCTGTTTTTT.